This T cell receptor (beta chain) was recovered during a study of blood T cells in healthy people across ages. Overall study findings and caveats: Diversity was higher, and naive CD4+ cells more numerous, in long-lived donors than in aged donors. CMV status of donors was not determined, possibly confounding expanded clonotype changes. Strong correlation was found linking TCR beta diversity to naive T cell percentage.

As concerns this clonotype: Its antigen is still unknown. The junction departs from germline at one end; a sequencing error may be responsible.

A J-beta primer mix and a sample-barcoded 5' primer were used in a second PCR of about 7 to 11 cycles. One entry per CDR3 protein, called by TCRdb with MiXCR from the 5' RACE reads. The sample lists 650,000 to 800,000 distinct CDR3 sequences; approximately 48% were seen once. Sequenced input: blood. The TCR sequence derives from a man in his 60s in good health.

The CDR3 sequence: CVSSLARGQQETQYF. CDR3 bases: TGTGTCAGCAGCTTAGCGAGGGGACAGCAAGAGACCCAGTACTTC. The V gene is TRBV7-2, the J gene TRBJ2-5, with TRBD1 matching 7 bases. The CDR3 has 15 residues. Germline loops: CDR1 SGHTA, CDR2 FQGNSA. Full variable domain (rest looked up from reference TRBV7-2 and TRBJ2-5): GAGVSQSPSNKVTEKGKDVELRCDPISGHTALYWYRQSLGQGLEFLIYFQGNSAPDKSGLPSDRFSAERTGGSVSTLTIQRTQQEDSAVYLCVSSLARGQQETQYFGPGTRLLVL.